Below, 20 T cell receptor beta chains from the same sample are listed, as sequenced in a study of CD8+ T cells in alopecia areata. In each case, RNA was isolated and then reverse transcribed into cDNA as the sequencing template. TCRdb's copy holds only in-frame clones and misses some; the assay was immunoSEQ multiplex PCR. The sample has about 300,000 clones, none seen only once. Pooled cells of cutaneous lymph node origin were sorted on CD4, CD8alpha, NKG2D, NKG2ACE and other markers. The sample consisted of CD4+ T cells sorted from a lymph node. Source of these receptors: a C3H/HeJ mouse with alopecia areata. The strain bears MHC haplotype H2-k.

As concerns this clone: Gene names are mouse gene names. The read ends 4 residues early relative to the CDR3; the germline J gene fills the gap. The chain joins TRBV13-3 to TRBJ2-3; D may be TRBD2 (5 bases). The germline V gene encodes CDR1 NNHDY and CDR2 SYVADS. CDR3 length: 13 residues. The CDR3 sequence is CASSDLGGETLYF. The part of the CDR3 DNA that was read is TGTGCCAGCAGTGATCTGGGTGGAGAA.

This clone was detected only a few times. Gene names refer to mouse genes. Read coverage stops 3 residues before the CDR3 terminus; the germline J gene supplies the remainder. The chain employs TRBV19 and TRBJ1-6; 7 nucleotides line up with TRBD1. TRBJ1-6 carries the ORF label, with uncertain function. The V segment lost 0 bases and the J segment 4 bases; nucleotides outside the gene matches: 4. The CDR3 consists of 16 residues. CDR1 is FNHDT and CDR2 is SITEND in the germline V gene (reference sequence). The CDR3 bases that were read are TGTGCCAGCAGTATAGAAGGGGGCGATTATAATTCGCCC. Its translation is CASSIEGGDYNSP. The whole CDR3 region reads CASSIEGGDYNSPLYF.

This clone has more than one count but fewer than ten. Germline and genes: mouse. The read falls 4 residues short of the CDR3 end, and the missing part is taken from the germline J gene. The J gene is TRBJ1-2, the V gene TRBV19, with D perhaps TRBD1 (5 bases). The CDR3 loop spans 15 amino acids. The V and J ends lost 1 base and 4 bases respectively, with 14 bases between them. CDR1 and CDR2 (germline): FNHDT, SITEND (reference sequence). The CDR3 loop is CASSIRGGERSDYTF. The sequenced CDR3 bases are TGTGCCAGCAGTATAAGGGGAGGGGAACGCTCC. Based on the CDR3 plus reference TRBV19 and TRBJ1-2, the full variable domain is GGIITQTPKFLIGQEGQKLTLKCQQNFNHDTMYWYRQDSGKGLRLIYYSITENDLQKGDLSEGYDASREKKSSFSLTVTSAQKNEMAVFLCASSIRGGERSDYTFGSGTRLLVI.

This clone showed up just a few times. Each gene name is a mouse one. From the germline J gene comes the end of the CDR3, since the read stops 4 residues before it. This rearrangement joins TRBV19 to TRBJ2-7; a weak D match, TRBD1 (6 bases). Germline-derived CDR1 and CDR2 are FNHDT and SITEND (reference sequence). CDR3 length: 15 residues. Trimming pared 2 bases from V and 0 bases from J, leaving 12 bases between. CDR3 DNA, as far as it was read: TGTGCCAGCAGTATTTGGGGACATAGCTCCTAT. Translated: CASSIWGHSSY. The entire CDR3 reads CASSIWGHSSYEQYF.

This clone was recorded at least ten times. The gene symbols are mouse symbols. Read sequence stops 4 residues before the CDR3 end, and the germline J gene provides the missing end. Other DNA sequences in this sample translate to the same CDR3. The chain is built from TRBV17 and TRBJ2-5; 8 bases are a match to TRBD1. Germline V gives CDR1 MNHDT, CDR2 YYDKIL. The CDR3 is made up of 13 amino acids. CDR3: CASSRQGADTQYF. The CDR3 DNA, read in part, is TGTGCTAGCAGTAGACAGGGGGCGGAC. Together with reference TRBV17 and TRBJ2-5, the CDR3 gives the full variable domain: DTTVKQNPRYKLARVGKPVNLICSQTMNHDTMYWYQKKPNQAPKLLLFYYDKILNREADTFEKFQSSRPNNSFCSLYIGSAGLEYSAMYLCASSRQGADTQYFGPGTRLLVL.

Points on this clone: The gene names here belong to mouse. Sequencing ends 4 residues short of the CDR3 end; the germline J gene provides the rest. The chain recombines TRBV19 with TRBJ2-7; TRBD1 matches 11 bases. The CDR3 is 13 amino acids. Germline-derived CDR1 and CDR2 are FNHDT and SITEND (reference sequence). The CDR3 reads CASRGQGGYEQYF. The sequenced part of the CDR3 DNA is TGTGCCAGCAGGGGACAGGGGGGTTAT.

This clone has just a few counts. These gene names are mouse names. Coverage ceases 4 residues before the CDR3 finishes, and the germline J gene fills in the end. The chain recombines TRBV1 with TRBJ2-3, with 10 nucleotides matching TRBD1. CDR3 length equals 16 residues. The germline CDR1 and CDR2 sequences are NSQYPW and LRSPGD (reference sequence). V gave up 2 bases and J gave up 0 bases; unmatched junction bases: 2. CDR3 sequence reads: CTCSARQGASAETLYF. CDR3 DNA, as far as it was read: TGCACCTGCAGTGCACGACAGGGGGCAAGTGCAGAA.

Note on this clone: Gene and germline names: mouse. CDR3 DNA, as far as it was read: TGTGCCAGCGGTGTCCCGACTGGGGACCAAGAC. This encodes CASGVPTGDQD. The entire CDR3 reads CASGVPTGDQDTQYF. V and J are TRBV13-2 and TRBJ2-5; the match to TRBD2 covers 8 bases. The read falls 4 residues short of the CDR3 end, and the missing part is taken from the germline J gene. CDR1 is NNHNN, CDR2 SYGAGS, per germline (reference sequence). This CDR3 is built from 15 residues. After removal of 3 bases from V and 1 base from J, the junction contained 4 bases not matched to a gene.

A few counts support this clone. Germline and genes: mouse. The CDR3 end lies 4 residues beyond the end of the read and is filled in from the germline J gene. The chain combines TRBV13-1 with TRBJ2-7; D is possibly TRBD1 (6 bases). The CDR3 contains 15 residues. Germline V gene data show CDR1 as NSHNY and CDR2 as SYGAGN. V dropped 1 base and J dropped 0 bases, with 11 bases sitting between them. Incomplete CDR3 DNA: TGTGCCAGCAGTGATCCAAGGGGGAGCTCCTAT. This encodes CASSDPRGSSY. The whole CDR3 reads CASSDPRGSSYEQYF.

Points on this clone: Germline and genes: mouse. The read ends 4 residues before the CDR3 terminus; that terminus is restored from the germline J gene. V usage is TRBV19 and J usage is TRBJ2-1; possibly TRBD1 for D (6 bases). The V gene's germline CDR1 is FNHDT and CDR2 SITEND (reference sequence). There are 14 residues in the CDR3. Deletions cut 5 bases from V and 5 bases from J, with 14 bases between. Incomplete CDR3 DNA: TGTGCCAGCAGACTCAGGGGATGGGATGCT. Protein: CASRLRGWDA. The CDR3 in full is CASRLRGWDAEQFF.

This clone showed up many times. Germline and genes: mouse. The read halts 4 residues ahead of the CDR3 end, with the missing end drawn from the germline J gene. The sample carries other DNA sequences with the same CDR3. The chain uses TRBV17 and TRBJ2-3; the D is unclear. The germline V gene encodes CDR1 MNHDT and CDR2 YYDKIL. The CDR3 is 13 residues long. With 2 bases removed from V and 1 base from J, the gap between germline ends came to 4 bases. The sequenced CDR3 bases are TGTGCTAGCAGTAGATGGGGTGCAGAA. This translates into CASSRWGAE. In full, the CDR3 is CASSRWGAETLYF. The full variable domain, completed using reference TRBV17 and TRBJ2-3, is DTTVKQNPRYKLARVGKPVNLICSQTMNHDTMYWYQKKPNQAPKLLLFYYDKILNREADTFEKFQSSRPNNSFCSLYIGSAGLEYSAMYLCASSRWGAETLYFGSGTRLTVL.

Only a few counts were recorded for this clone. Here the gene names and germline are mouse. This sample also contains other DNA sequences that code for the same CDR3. The part of the CDR3 DNA that was read is TGCACCTGCAGTGCAGACCGCTGGGGGGGATCCGGG. Its protein is CTCSADRWGGSG. The full CDR3 is CTCSADRWGGSGQLYF. V gene TRBV1 combines with J gene TRBJ2-2, with 9 nucleotides matching TRBD2. The CDR3 end falls 4 residues outside the read, so it is completed with the germline J gene. Trimming at V came to 0 bases and at J to 6 bases, leaving 5 bases not matched to a gene. There are 16 residues in the CDR3. Per germline, CDR1 NSQYPW and CDR2 LRSPGD (reference sequence).

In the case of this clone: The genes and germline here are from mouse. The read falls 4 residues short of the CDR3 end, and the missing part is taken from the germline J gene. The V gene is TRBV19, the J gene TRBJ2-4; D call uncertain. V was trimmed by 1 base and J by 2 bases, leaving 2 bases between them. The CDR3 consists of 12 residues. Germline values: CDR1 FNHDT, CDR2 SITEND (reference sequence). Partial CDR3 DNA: TGTGCCAGCAGTATACTTCAAAAC. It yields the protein CASSILQN. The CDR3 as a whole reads CASSILQNTLYF. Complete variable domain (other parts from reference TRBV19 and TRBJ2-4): GGIITQTPKFLIGQEGQKLTLKCQQNFNHDTMYWYRQDSGKGLRLIYYSITENDLQKGDLSEGYDASREKKSSFSLTVTSAQKNEMAVFLCASSILQNTLYFGAGTRLSVL.

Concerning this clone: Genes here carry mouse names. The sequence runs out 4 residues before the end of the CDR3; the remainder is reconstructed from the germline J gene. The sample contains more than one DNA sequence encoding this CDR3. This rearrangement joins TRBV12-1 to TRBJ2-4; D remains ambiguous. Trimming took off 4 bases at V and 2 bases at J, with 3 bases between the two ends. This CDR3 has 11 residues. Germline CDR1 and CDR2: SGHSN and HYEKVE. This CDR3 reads CASSLQNTLYF. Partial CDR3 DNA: TGTGCCAGCTCACTTCAAAAC.

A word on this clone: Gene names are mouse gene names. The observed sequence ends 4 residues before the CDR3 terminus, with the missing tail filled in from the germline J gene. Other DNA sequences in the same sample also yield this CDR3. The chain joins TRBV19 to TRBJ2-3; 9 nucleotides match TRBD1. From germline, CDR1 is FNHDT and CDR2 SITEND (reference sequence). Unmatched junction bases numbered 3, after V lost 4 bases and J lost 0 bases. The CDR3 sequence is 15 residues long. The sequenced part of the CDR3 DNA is TGTGCCAGCAGTCGGACAGGGGCCAGTGCAGAA. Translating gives CASSRTGASAE. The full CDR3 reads CASSRTGASAETLYF.

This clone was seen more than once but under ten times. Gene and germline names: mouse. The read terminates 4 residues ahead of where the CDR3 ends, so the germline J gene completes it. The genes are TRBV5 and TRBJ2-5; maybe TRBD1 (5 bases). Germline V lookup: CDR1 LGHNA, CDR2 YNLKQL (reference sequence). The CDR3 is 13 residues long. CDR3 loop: CASSPGQIDTQYF. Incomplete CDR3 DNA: TGTGCCAGCAGCCCTGGACAAATCGAC.

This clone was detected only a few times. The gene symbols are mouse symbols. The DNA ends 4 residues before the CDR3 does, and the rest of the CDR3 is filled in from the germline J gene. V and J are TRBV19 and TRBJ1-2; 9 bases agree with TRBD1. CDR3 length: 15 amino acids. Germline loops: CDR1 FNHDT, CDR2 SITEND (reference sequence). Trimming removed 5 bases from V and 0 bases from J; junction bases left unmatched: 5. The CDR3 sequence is CASSQTGGANSDYTF. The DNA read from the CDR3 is TGTGCCAGCAGCCAGACAGGGGGAGCAAACTCC.

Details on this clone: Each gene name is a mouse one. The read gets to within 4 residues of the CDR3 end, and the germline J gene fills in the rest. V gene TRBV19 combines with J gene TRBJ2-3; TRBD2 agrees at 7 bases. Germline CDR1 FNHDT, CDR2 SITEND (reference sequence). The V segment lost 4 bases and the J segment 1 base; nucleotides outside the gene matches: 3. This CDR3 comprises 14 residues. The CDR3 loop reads CASSSGGGAETLYF. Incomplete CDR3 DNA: TGTGCCAGCAGTTCTGGGGGAGGTGCAGAA.

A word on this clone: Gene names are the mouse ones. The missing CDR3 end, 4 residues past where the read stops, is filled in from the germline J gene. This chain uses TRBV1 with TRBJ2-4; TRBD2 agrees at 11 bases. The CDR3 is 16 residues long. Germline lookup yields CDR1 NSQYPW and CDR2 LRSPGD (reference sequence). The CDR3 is CTCSAHNRDWGNTLYF. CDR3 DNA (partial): TGCACCTGCAGTGCCCATAACCGGGACTGGGGGAAC.

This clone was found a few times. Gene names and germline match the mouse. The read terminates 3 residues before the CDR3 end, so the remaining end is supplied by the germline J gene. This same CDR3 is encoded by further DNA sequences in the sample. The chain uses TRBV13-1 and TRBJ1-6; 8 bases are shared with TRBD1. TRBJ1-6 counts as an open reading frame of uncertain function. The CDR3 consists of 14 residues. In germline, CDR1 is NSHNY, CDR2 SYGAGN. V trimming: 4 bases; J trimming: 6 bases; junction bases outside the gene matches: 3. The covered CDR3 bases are TGTGCCAGCAGTCCCGGGACAGGTAATTCGCCC. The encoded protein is CASSPGTGNSP. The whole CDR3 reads CASSPGTGNSPLYF.